The 32 T cell receptor beta chains given below trace back to one sample, sequenced in a study of shared clonotypes between healthy human individuals. Clones were read by immunoSEQ multiplex PCR, and TCRdb kept only the in-frame ones, dropping some. The table shows some 1,400,000 clones, with more than 95% occurring only once. What was sequenced was naive CD4+ T cells sorted from blood. Subset in this sample: CD45RA+ positively selected. Source of these receptors: a man under 40 in good health.

The chain uses TRBV6-5 and TRBJ1-1; D is uncertain. CDR3 length equals 15 residues. CDR1 is MNHEY, CDR2 SVGAGI, per germline. V lost 1 base and J lost 0, with 9 bases in between. The CDR3 is CASSYFRAVNTEAFF. The CDR3, as DNA: TGTGCCAGCAGTTACTTCCGGGCCGTGAACACTGAAGCTTTCTTT.

As to this clone: One end of the junction is discordant with germline, which a read error may explain. The chain carries TRBV5-4 and TRBJ1-1, with no clear D. Germline V gene sequence: CDR1 SGHNT, CDR2 YYREEE (reference sequence). The CDR3 sequence is 13 residues long. CDR3 sequence: CASSLDGLTEAFF. The CDR3 nucleotides read TGTGCCAGCAGTTTGGACGGCCTCACTGAAGCTTTCTTT.

This chain uses TRBV5-1 with TRBJ2-1; D unclear. Germline loops: CDR1 SGHRS, CDR2 YFSETQ. The V end was cut by 7 bases, the J end by 4 bases, with 15 bases between. The CDR3 is made up of 14 amino acids. Written as DNA, the CDR3 is TGCGCCAGCTACGACGAGCTTACTTACAATGAGCAGTTCTTC. Its translation is CASYDELTYNEQFF.

This clone was detected a few times. The V gene is TRBV29-1, the J gene TRBJ2-2; D ambiguous. CDR1 is SQVTM, CDR2 ANQGSEA, per germline. The V gene lost 1 base and the J gene lost 4 bases, with 4 bases spanning the gap. CDR3 length: 12 amino acids. The CDR3 nucleotides are TGCAGCGTTGAAGGGGGCACCGGGGAGCTGTTTTTT. Encoded protein: CSVEGGTGELFF.

V usage is TRBV5-4 and J usage is TRBJ1-2, with D possibly matching TRBD1 (6 bases). V was pared by 7 bases and J by 4 bases, with 23 bases between. Per germline, CDR1 SGHNT and CDR2 YYREEE (reference sequence). The CDR3 is made up of 16 amino acids. The CDR3 loop reads CASSPPLGATTYGYTF. The CDR3 nucleotides read TGTGCCAGCTCACCCCCCTTGGGGGCAACTACCTATGGCTACACCTTC.

DNA for the CDR3: TGTGCCAGCGGACTACCCCGAGAGACCCAGTACTTC. This sequence encodes CASGLPRETQYF. The chain couples TRBV27 to TRBJ2-5; D is perhaps TRBD2 (6 bases). CDR1 MNHEY and CDR2 SMNVEV come from the germline V gene (reference sequence). V lost 8 bases and J 4 bases, leaving 11 bases between the germline ends. CDR3 length: 12 amino acids.

V and J are TRBV27 and TRBJ2-5; 11 nucleotides align to TRBD2. CDR1 and CDR2 from the germline V gene are MNHEY and SMNVEV (reference sequence). The CDR3 is made up of 16 amino acids. V was pared by 5 bases and J by 0 bases, with 5 bases of the junction left unmatched. The chain's CDR3 is CASSPLAGGYQETQYF. The CDR3 coding sequence is TGTGCCAGCAGTCCTCTAGCGGGAGGATACCAAGAGACCCAGTACTTC.

This chain links TRBV5-1 with TRBJ2-7, with a tentative D call TRBD1 (5 bases). This CDR3 is 13 amino acids long. Germline V lookup: CDR1 SGHRS, CDR2 YFSETQ. Trimming removed 3 bases from V and 5 bases from J, with 12 bases in between. The DNA of the CDR3 is TGCGCCAGCAGCTCCTTAGTAGGGGACGAGCAGTACTTC. This encodes CASSSLVGDEQYF.

This rearrangement joins TRBV25-1 to TRBJ2-7, with D unresolved. The CDR3 contains 12 residues. Germline V gene data show CDR1 as MGHDK and CDR2 as SYGVNS. V lost 3 bases and J 5 bases, leaving 8 bases between the germline ends. The CDR3: CASSDLRNEQYF. CDR3 DNA: TGTGCCAGCAGTGACTTGCGTAACGAGCAGTACTTC.

This chain uses TRBV5-1 with TRBJ2-1, with D perhaps TRBD1 or TRBD2 (5 bases each). The CDR3 has 17 residues. Per germline, CDR1 SGHRS and CDR2 YFSETQ. V lost 2 bases and J lost 6, with 21 bases in between. The CDR3 nucleotides read TGCGCCAGCAGCTTTTTACCCCAAACCGGGGCACTCAATGAGCAGTTCTTC. Translation gives CASSFLPQTGALNEQFF.

The chain joins TRBV5-5 to TRBJ2-1; TRBD1 agrees at 9 bases. The CDR3 runs 15 residues. Germline V gives CDR1 SGHKS, CDR2 YYEKEE (reference sequence). Unmatched junction bases numbered 7, after V lost 4 bases and J lost 5 bases. The CDR3 loop reads CASSARTGANNEQFF. The CDR3 DNA sequence: TGTGCCAGCAGCGCCCGGACAGGGGCGAACAATGAGCAGTTCTTC.

This clone is a singleton in its sample. The gene calls are TRBV29-1 and TRBJ2-7; 8 bases fit TRBD1. There are 15 residues in the CDR3. Germline CDR1 and CDR2: SQVTM and ANQGSEA. With 0 bases clipped from V and 0 bases from J, the junction kept 4 bases outside the gene matches. The CDR3 spells CSVEEDRGISYEQYF. The CDR3 DNA reads TGCAGCGTTGAAGAAGACAGGGGAATCTCCTACGAGCAGTACTTC.

V and J are TRBV7-9 and TRBJ1-1; 8 nucleotides match TRBD1. With 3 bases clipped from V and 6 bases from J, the junction kept 3 bases outside the gene matches. The CDR3 consists of 13 residues. The germline gives CDR1 SEHNR, CDR2 FQNEAQ (reference sequence). For the CDR3, the DNA is TGTGCCAGCAGCTTCGGACAGGGTGCTGAAGCTTTCTTT. It translates to CASSFGQGAEAFF.

J is TRBJ1-2 and V is TRBV11-3; D remains unclear. V dropped 5 bases and J dropped 7 bases, with 17 bases sitting between them. The CDR3 contains 14 residues. CDR1 is SGHNT, CDR2 YENEEA, per germline. The CDR3 DNA reads TGTGCCAGCAGCCCACGGGGTATTGACGGTGGCTACACCTTC. Translated, it gives CASSPRGIDGGYTF.

This sequence joins TRBV14 and TRBJ2-1; TRBD2 matches 13 bases. The V segment lost 3 bases and the J segment 7 bases; nucleotides outside the gene matches: 9. Germline CDR1 SGHDN, CDR2 FVKESK. The CDR3 consists of 17 residues. CDR3 residues: CASSHHTGLAGTNEQFF. CDR3 nucleotides: TGTGCCAGCAGCCATCATACGGGACTAGCGGGGACAAATGAGCAGTTCTTC. Variable domain in full (rest from reference TRBV14 and TRBJ2-1): EAGVTQFPSHSVIEKGQTVTLRCDPISGHDNLYWYRRVMGKEIKFLLHFVKESKQDESGMPNNRFLAERTGGTYSTLKVQPAELEDSGVYFCASSHHTGLAGTNEQFFGPGTRLTVL.

V gene TRBV4-2 combines with J gene TRBJ2-7, with 7 bases lining up with TRBD1. The V gene's germline CDR1 is LGHNA and CDR2 YNFKEQ. The CDR3 is made up of 14 amino acids. The ends lost 3 bases at V and 2 bases at J; junction bases unmatched: 4. The CDR3 DNA follows: TGTGCCAGCAGCCAGGGGCAGGGGGCCTACGAGCAGTACTTC. Its protein is CASSQGQGAYEQYF.

J is TRBJ2-1 and V is TRBV5-1, with TRBD2 identical over 7 bases. Germline lookup yields CDR1 SGHRS and CDR2 YFSETQ. After removal of 7 bases from V and 0 bases from J, the junction contained 7 bases not matched to a gene. The CDR3 extends over 15 amino acids. CDR3 amino acids: CASGRGGSSYNEQFF. In DNA, the CDR3 is TGCGCCAGCGGCCGGGGCGGGAGCTCCTACAATGAGCAGTTCTTC.

This clone was recorded once. The rearrangement joins TRBV7-6 to TRBJ2-7, with 7 bases aligning to TRBD2. Germline trimming cut 0 bases from V and 0 bases from J; bases unmatched to any gene: 8. The CDR3 has 17 amino acids. Germline loops: CDR1 SGHVS, CDR2 FNYEAQ. CDR3 in DNA: TGTGCCAGCAGCTTAGCGCCGGGGCTAGCGGACTCCTACGAGCAGTACTTC. The encoded protein is CASSLAPGLADSYEQYF.

This clone appeared a few times. V and J are TRBV6-5 and TRBJ2-7; tentatively, D is TRBD2 (5 bases). V shed 5 bases and J shed 3 bases, with 11 bases lying between them. The CDR3 extends over 13 amino acids. Germline V gene lookup returns CDR1 MNHEY and CDR2 SVGAGI. In nucleotides, the CDR3 is TGTGCCAGCAGTGACGGGATTTTCTACGAGCAGTACTTC. Amino acid sequence: CASSDGIFYEQYF.

The chain couples TRBV5-8 to TRBJ2-7; 9 bases are a match to TRBD2. The germline V gene has CDR1 SGHTS and CDR2 YDEGEE. CDR3 size: 15 residues. J lost 6 bases, V lost 3 bases, and 10 bases had no gene match. CDR3 sequence reads: CASSYPGGRALEQYF. The CDR3 DNA is TGTGCCAGCAGCTACCCCGGCGGGAGGGCCCTCGAGCAGTACTTC.

This rearrangement joins TRBV14 to TRBJ2-7; D might be TRBD1 or TRBD2, each matching 5 bases. Trimming stripped 5 bases from V and 6 bases from J, with 14 bases between. CDR3 length equals 13 residues. Germline lookup yields CDR1 SGHDN and CDR2 FVKESK. The CDR3 is CASSGTIWGEQYF. CDR3 coding DNA: TGTGCCAGCAGCGGGACGATATGGGGCGAGCAGTACTTC.

CDR3 in amino acids: CASPPKGGRLSYFSEAFF. CDR3 nucleotide sequence: TGTGCCAGCCCTCCAAAGGGGGGGCGGTTAAGCTACTTTAGCGAAGCTTTCTTT. The chain combines TRBV28 with TRBJ1-1, with D possibly being TRBD1 (6 bases). Germline V lookup: CDR1 MDHEN, CDR2 SYDVKM. V was trimmed by 8 bases and J by 8 bases, leaving 33 bases between them. This CDR3 is 18 amino acids long.

Regarding this clone: Distinct nucleotide sequences in the sample also encode this CDR3. V is TRBV5-4 and J is TRBJ2-7; the match to TRBD1 covers 8 bases. Germline V gene sequence: CDR1 SGHNT, CDR2 YYREEE (reference sequence). The V gene end was trimmed by 4 bases and the J gene end by 0 bases; junction bases not matched to a gene: 3. This CDR3 contains 14 residues. DNA for the CDR3: TGTGCCAGCAGCCTGGACAGGGCCTCCTACGAGCAGTACTTC. It specifies CASSLDRASYEQYF.

The chain combines TRBV18 with TRBJ2-7; 9 bases are shared with TRBD2. Germline CDR1 is KGHSH and CDR2 is LQKENI. Unmatched junction bases numbered 5, after V lost 5 bases and J lost 0 bases. The length of the CDR3 is 15 residues. The chain's CDR3 is CASSSLAGFSYEQYF. Here the CDR3 DNA reads TGTGCCAGCTCATCTCTAGCGGGGTTCTCCTACGAGCAGTACTTC.

In its sample, this clone was seen once. V and J are TRBV7-2 and TRBJ2-4; either TRBD1 or TRBD2 may supply D (5 bases each). The CDR3 sequence is 15 residues long. V dropped 5 bases and J dropped 4 bases, with 15 bases sitting between them. Germline loops: CDR1 SGHTA, CDR2 FQGNSA. The CDR3 nucleotides read TGTGCCAGCAGCCGTCGGGACCGCCAAAAAAACATTCAGTACTTC. Translating gives CASSRRDRQKNIQYF.

This clone was observed a single time. The J gene is TRBJ2-1, the V gene TRBV28, with D possibly TRBD2 on 5 matching bases. V lost 6 bases to trimming and J lost 4 bases, with 10 bases between them. CDR1 is MDHEN, CDR2 SYDVKM, per germline. The length of the CDR3 is 13 residues. Here the CDR3 DNA reads TGTGCCAGCAGGGGCTCGGGATACAATGAGCAGTTCTTC. Translating it yields CASRGSGYNEQFF. The whole variable domain, remainder taken from reference TRBV28 and TRBJ2-1, is DVKVTQSSRYLVKRTGEKVFLECVQDMDHENMFWYRQDPGLGLRLIYFSYDVKMKEKGDIPEGYSVSREKKERFSLILESASTNQTSMYLCASRGSGYNEQFFGPGTRLTVL.

This rearrangement joins TRBV4-2 to TRBJ2-1; 9 positions agree with TRBD2. The V and J ends lost 1 base and 5 bases, in that order; junction bases with no gene match: 9. The CDR3 is 17 residues long. Per the germline V gene, CDR1 is LGHNA and CDR2 is YNFKEQ. For the CDR3, the DNA is TGTGCCAGCAGCCAAGTTAGCGGGGGAGCTAACAACAATGAGCAGTTCTTC. Its translation is CASSQVSGGANNNEQFF.

The gene calls are TRBV6-1 and TRBJ1-4, with 7 bases identical to TRBD1. Germline lookup yields CDR1 MNHNS and CDR2 SASEGT. Trimming removed 9 bases from V and 8 bases from J; junction bases left unmatched: 6. This CDR3 is 12 amino acids long. For the CDR3, the DNA is TGTGCCAGAGATTTAGGGGGCGAAAAACTGTTTTTT. Protein: CARDLGGEKLFF.

This clone was seen a single time. This rearrangement joins TRBV6-1 to TRBJ1-4; D unclear. V was trimmed by 4 bases and J by 10 bases, leaving 22 bases between them. The CDR3 is 16 residues long. Looked up from germline, CDR1 is MNHNS and CDR2 is SASEGT. Written as DNA, the CDR3 is TGTGCCAGCAGTGTGTTTGGTGACAATGCAAGCGTAAAACTGTTTTTT. Translating gives CASSVFGDNASVKLFF.

The rearrangement joins TRBV9 to TRBJ2-2, with D possibly matching TRBD1 (5 bases). CDR1 is SGDLS and CDR2 is YYNGEE in the germline V gene. The CDR3 spans 13 residues. Trimming removed 0 bases from V and 7 bases from J, with 7 bases in between. The CDR3 bases are TGTGCCAGCAGCGTAGATCAGGGCGGGGAGCTGTTTTTT. Translation gives CASSVDQGGELFF.

CDR3 sequence (DNA): TGTGCCATCAGGCCGGACGGTGGGAGCTACGAGCAGTACTTC. Amino acid sequence: CAIRPDGGSYEQYF. This chain joins TRBV10-3 and TRBJ2-7; TRBD2 is a possible D gene (5 bases). Germline V gives CDR1 ENHRY, CDR2 SYGVKD. Trimming took off 6 bases at V and 3 bases at J, with 15 bases between the two ends. CDR3 length: 14 residues.

V gene TRBV29-1 combines with J gene TRBJ2-7; D is ambiguous. The ends were cut back, 5 bases at V and 3 bases at J, with 17 bases in the middle. From germline, CDR1 is SQVTM and CDR2 ANQGSEA. The CDR3 runs 14 residues. The CDR3 loop reads CSVIKKGNNYEQYF. CDR3 bases: TGCAGCGTTATAAAAAAGGGAAACAACTACGAGCAGTACTTC.